Included here is one TCR beta chain sequence, with context. The count of this clone is one. Its antigen remains undetermined. Base-call qualities are not available, and no considerably larger clone is one nucleotide away. The data were obtained in a study of OX40 agonist ivuxolimab in advanced cancers. About the study as a whole: Ivuxolimab was an agonistic, fully human IgG2 monoclonal antibody directed against OX40 (CD134), a costimulatory receptor. Intravenous ivuxolimab was administered to patients every 2 weeks at six dose levels: 0.01, 0.1, 0.3, 1.5, 3 and 10 mg/kg. Among the approximately 54 dose-escalation patients, around 20 had hepatocellular carcinoma, 15 or so melanoma, 9 renal cell carcinoma and 9 head and neck cancer. A male proportion of nearly 85% and a mean age of 60 years, ranging from about 20 to 79, were recorded for the dose-escalation cohort. Patients were allowed to have had prior anti-PD-1, anti-PD-L1 or anti-CTLA-4 therapy, and approximately 40% of the dose-escalation patients had previously received checkpoint inhibitors. Partial responses were achieved by three dose-escalation patients, of whom one had hepatocellular carcinoma and two had cutaneous melanoma. Peripheral TCRbeta sequencing was intended to test whether TCR sequence diversity was altered and clonal T-cell expansion was caused by ivuxolimab. The paper covers the monotherapy dose-escalation part of the phase I ivuxolimab trial, which included N ≈ 50 patients.

The trial excluded patients who had a history of autoimmune disease or who were on systemic immunosuppression. In every dose cohort, peripheral blood was drawn for TCR sequencing at baseline, cycle 4 day 1, and cycle 7 day 1. The samples were taken from a phase I, first-in-human, multicenter, open-label dose-escalation trial of ivuxolimab. Adults with locally advanced or metastatic head and neck squamous cell, hepatocellular, melanoma or renal cell carcinoma were enrolled in the trial. Before TCR sequencing, CD4+ and CD8+ T cells were separately sorted from peripheral blood. The research as a whole found: In partial responders in the 0.1-3.0 mg/kg groups, normalized peripheral clonal expansion was found to be among the lowest, especially among CD8+ T cells. The antigen specificity of the peripheral T cells that underwent clonal expansion was not determined. After ivuxolimab, CD8+ T cells had more expanded clones than CD4+ T cells on average. At doses of 0.1 to 3.0 mg/kg, clonal expansion of both CD4+ and CD8+ blood T cells was observed from baseline to week 6. Low levels of normalized T-cell clonal expansion were also seen in some patients who did not respond.

CDR1 and CDR2, per the germline V gene, are MNHEY and SVGAGI. From its cysteine to its phenylalanine, the CDR3 spans 11 amino acids. Only the CDR3 DNA stays, 33 bases, in frame from base 1. Deletion took 7 bases off V and 7 bases off J, with a span of 9 bases between the germline ends. Genomic DNA was extracted from sorted cells for sequencing of the TCRbeta CDR3 region. The immunoSEQ Assay was used to sequence the TCRbeta CDR3 regions. The clones in this table, taken by TCRdb from immuneACCESS, are in-frame only. Not every clone is retained; where verified, under half of the shortfall comes from an unresolved V gene, and the cause of the rest is unknown. The sample contains tens of thousands of clones, roughly 90% of them found a single time. Approximately 7% of the sample is taken by the ten largest.

The TCR sequence derives from an adult with an advanced solid tumor such as melanoma, head and neck, liver or kidney cancer. The sequence joins TRBV6-5 to TRBJ2-3, with the D gene uncertain. The material was CD4+ or CD8+ T cells sorted from blood, obtained in a trial of the OX40 agonist ivuxolimab. The CDR3 protein is CASMLGNTQYF. The DNA sequence is as follows: TGTGCCAGCATGTTGGGGAATACGCAGTATTTT.